This record covers a single TCR beta chain. This sample is drawn from a study of T cell responses to AZD1222 COVID-19 vaccine. The CDR3 loop spans 15 amino acids. Between the trimmed V and J ends, which lost 0 bases and 5 bases, there was a span of 14 bases. The germline gives CDR1 SGHDT, CDR2 YYEEEE. Repertoires were generated with immunoSEQ multiplex PCR, while TCRdb's copy carries only in-frame clones and drops some. The table records under 120,000 clones, 70% to 90% of them present only once. The V and J genes are TRBV5-6 and TRBJ2-5; D not resolved. The material was peripheral blood, obtained 28 days after the second AZD1222 dose. The receptor comes from an adult who received the AZD1222 COVID-19 vaccine. In nucleotides, the CDR3 is TGTGCCAGCAGCTTGGAGGGCTCCGTGAGGGAGACCCAGTACTTC. Translation gives CASSLEGSVRETQYF.